Listed below are T cell receptor beta chains from one sample, sequenced in a study of blood T cell repertoires in COVID-19. TCRdb's table, derived via immunoSEQ multiplex PCR, lists solely in-frame clones and lacks some. The table shows 29,000 or so clones, with about 89% occurring only once. Sequences were obtained from peripheral blood. Every receptor here comes from a human donor in a cohort sampled during active COVID-19. The conserved cysteine and the conserved F or W are not part of the CDR3 here. The D gene is left open where the match is weak.

>TRBV20-1|-|13
SASGGVFESTEAF
>TRBV21-1|-|12
ASSKGAGDYGYT
>TRBV10-3|TRBD1|11
AAQGTGGTEAF
>TRBV11-1|-|11
ASSIGGNQPQH
>TRBV6-5|-|10
ATLRGTGELF
>TRBV4-1|-|14
ASSHVQGPNTGELF
>TRBV7-3|TRBD1|14
ASSFTGGRGTDTQY
>TRBV4-1|TRBD1|12
ASSWTGKNTEAF
>TRBV4-1|TRBD1|13
ASSQYRGSNQPQH
>TRBV5-8|TRBD1|13
ASSNPFDRGAEAF
>TRBV6-2/TRBV6-3|TRBD1|12
ASSYVRGPYEQY
>TRBV10-3|-|13
AISDGSSGGYGYT
>TRBV6-5|-|11
ASSSVGARGYT
>TRBV10-2|TRBD1|17
ASSEWDRGLMSYNSPLH
>TRBV7-8|-|12
ASSRTRGGETQY
>TRBV5-1|-|13
ASSLGDISYNEQF
>TRBV9|TRBD2|13
ASSQSGGAADTQY
>TRBV7-2|TRBD1|12
AGGRTGDTGELF
>TRBV7-3|-|11
ASSSNWNSPLH
>TRBV7-9|-|13
ASSPQQGNTYEQY
>TRBV5-6|-|12
ASSLYNRVDGYT
>TRBV28|TRBD1|12
ASNPGQASTRGT
>TRBV6-5|-|12
ASRFRGSYNEQF
>TRBV5-1|TRBD1|13
ASSGGTGYTGELF
>TRBV6-2/TRBV6-3|-|12
ASSFSGTSLPQH
>TRBV5-5|TRBD1|12
ASSLGDSYNEQF
>TRBV4-1|-|12
ASSQVLGGNEQY
>TRBV4-2|-|12
ASSPSGVGNTIY
>TRBV5-4|-|17
ASSLGPNWEQANSYEQY
>TRBV6-6|-|13
ASRTRPGPTDTQY
>TRBV7-2|TRBD2|13
ASSFSGGAVDTQY
>TRBV3-1/TRBV3-2|TRBD1|13
ASSPAGQGGEKLF
>TRBV6-2/TRBV6-3|-|12
ASSYSRQVSPLH
>TRBV11-2|TRBD2|13
ASSHTAGGPKTQY
>TRBV21-1|-|18
ASSKNSIPSVQGKDEKLF
>TRBV3-1/TRBV3-2|TRBD2|14
ASSQGPQAGNYEQY
>TRBV28|-|10
ASNGQNSPLH
>TRBV6-5|-|12
ASSYSVQGHEQF
>TRBV5-4|-|14
ASTPFISGSSNEQF
>TRBV28|-|13
ASSYHSGSGNTIY
>TRBV2|-|10
ASSYTTDTQY
>TRBV5-4|TRBD2|16
ASKNGTSGGGYRETQY
>TRBV27|-|13
ASSLMAGAEKTQY
>TRBV9|-|11
ASSVDGGYEQY
>TRBV14|-|13
ASSQDAGAGEKLF
>TRBV23-1|-|11
ASSQSQDTEAF
>TRBV6-5|TRBD1|13
ASRRTGTGKQPQH
>TRBV7-2|TRBD1|13
ASSLGTGGPYGYT
>TRBV16|-|12
ASSQGAVNTEAF
>TRBV21-1|-|20
ASSKAPNNAQPGHRVRACYT
>TRBV19|TRBD2|14
ASSIGSGTRGNEQY
>TRBV2|-|13
AGRKTGTPTGELF
>TRBV7-9|-|14
ASSLPSGLQGETQY
>TRBV7-6|TRBD1|13
ASSSQGARGETQY
>TRBV9|TRBD2|13
ASSVAAGVYYEQY